These T cell receptor beta chains were read from a single sample in a study of a mutant IDH1 vaccine in newly diagnosed glioma. Sequencing used immunoSEQ multiplex PCR; TCRdb keeps in-frame clones, though not all of them. The sample yields tens of thousands of clones, around 80% seen once. This specimen consisted of PBMCs, obtained from a glioma patient treated with radiotherapy, temozolomide or both. The source is a woman aged 40 to 50 with glioma. The conserved cysteine and the conserved F or W are not part of the CDR3 here. Fields, in order: V gene, CDR3 protein.

>TRBV5-5
ASSLRLAGVLSYEQY
>TRBV30
AWTARNEQF
>TRBV6-6
ASWSSGGTGNTIY
>TRBV5-8
ASSLLGSRDSPLH
>TRBV9
ASSVVPEVTDTQY
>TRBV30
AWSRVRAGGYT
>TRBV19
ASSAGTGFNEKLF
>TRBV30
AWSSMVGYT
>TRBV9
ASSPIAGGGADTQY
>TRBV7-9
ASSLATGSEAF
>TRBV27
ASSLEQFAEAF
>TRBV18
ASSPNRGKETQY